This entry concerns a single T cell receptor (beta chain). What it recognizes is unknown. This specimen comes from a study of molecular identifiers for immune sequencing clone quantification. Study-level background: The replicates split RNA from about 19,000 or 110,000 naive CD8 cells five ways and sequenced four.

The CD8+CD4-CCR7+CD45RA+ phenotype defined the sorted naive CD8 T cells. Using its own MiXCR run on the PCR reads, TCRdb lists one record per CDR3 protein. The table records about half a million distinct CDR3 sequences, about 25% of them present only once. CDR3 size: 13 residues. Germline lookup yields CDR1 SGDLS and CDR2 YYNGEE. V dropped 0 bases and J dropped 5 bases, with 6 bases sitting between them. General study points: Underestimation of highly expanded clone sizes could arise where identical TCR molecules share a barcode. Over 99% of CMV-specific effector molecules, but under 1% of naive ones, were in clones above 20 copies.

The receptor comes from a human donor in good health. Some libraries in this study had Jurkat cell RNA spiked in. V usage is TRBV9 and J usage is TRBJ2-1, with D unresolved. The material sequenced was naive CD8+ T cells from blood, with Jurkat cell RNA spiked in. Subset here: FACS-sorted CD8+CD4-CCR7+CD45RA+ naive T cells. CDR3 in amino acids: CASSVEGNNEQFF. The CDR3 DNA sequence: TGTGCCAGCAGCGTAGAAGGGAACAATGAGCAGTTCTTC. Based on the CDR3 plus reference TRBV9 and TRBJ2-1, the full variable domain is DSGVTQTPKHLITATGQRVTLRCSPRSGDLSVYWYQQSLDQGLQFLIQYYNGEERAKGNILERFSAQQFPDLHSELNLSSLELGDSALYFCASSVEGNNEQFFGPGTRLTVL.